This T cell receptor (beta chain) was identified during a study of breast tumors, draining lymph nodes, adjacent tissues. Study-wide points: Data only fit, rather than demonstrated, lymph node origin of most tumor T cells.

In germline, CDR1 is SGHNT, CDR2 YENEEA. This CDR3 has 14 amino acids. The V end was cut by 1 base, the J end by 6 bases, with 12 bases between. TCRdb reprocessed the multiplex PCR reads via MiXCR and lists one record per CDR3 protein. The profile shows more than 50,000 distinct CDR3 sequences, around 43% of them singletons. In its sample, this clonotype was seen many times. Its cognate antigen is unknown. This clonotype was sampled from a female donor with breast cancer. Some clones in this sample may be carry-over from other donors' samples. The rearrangement joins TRBV11-3 to TRBJ2-5; D remains ambiguous. Sequencing was done on a sample of breast tumor tissue. CDR3: CASSLVSVSKTQYF. The CDR3 DNA sequence: TGTGCCAGCAGCTTAGTCAGCGTCAGCAAGACCCAGTACTTC.